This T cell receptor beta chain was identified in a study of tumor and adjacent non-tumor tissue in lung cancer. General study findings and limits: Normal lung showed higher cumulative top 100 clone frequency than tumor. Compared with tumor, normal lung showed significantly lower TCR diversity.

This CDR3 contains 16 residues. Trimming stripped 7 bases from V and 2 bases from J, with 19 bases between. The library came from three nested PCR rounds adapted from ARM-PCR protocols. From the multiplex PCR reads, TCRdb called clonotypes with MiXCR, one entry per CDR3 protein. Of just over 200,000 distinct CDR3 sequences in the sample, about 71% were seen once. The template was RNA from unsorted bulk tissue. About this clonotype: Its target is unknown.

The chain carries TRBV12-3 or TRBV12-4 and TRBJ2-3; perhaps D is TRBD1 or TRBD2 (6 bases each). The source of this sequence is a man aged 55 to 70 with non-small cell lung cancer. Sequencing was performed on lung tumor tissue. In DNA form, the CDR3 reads TGTGCCAGCATCTACTCATCGGGGGCTAACACAGATACGCAGTATTTT. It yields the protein CASIYSSGANTDTQYF.